This T cell receptor (beta chain) was found in a study of cytomegalovirus exposure and HLA in healthy donors. The CDR3 consists of 14 residues. Notes on the study in general: Excluded: some indistinguishable V segments such as TRBV6-2 and TRBV6-3.

The PCR used 60 Vbeta and 13 Jbeta primers. TCRdb's copy holds only in-frame clones and misses some; the assay was immunoSEQ multiplex PCR. The sample consists of tens of thousands of clones, about 79% of them appearing once. Comments on this clone: Its specificity is unknown.

This sequence originates from a female donor in good health and CMV-seronegative. V is TRBV21-1 and J is TRBJ1-1; the tabulated D call, TRBD1, remains unverified against the DNA. TRBV21-1 is tagged as a pseudogene. Sequenced: PBMCs. The CDR3 bases are TGTGCCAGCAGTAACAGGGCCCTTAACACTGAAGCTTTCTTT. This codes for CASSNRALNTEAFF.